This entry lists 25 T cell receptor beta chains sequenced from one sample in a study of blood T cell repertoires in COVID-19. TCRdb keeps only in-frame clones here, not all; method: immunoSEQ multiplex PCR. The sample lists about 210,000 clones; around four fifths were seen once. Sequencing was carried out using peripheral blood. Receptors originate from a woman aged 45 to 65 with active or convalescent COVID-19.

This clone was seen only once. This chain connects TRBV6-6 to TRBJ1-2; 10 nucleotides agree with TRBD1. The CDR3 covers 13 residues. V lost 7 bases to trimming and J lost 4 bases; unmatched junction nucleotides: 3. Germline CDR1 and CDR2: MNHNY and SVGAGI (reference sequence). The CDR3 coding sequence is TGTGCCAGCACGACAGGGGGCAGCTATGGCTACACCTTC. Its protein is CASTTGGSYGYTF.

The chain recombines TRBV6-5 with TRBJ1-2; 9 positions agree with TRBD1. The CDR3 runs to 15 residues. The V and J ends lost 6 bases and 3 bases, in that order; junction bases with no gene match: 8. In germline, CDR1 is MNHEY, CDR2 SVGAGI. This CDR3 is CASRQGWTGDYGYTF. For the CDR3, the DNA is TGTGCCAGCAGGCAAGGGTGGACAGGGGACTATGGCTACACCTTC.

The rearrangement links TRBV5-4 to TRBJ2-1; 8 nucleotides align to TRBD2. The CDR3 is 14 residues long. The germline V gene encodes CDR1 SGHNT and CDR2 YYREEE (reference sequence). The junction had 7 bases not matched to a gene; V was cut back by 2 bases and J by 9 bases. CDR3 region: CASSFGTSFIEQFF. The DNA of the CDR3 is TGTGCCAGCAGCTTCGGGACTAGTTTTATTGAGCAGTTCTTC.

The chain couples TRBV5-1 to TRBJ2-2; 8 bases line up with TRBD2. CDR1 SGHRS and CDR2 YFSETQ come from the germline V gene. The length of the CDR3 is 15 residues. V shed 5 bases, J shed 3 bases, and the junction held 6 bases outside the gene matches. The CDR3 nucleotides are TGCGCCAGCAGGGAGTCAGCGGGGGACACCGGGGAGCTGTTTTTT. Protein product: CASRESAGDTGELFF.

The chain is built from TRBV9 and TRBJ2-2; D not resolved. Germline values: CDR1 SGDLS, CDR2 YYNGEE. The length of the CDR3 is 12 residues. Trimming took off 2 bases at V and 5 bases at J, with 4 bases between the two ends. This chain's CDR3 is CASSVNTGELFF. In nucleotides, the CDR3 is TGTGCCAGCAGCGTCAATACCGGGGAGCTGTTTTTT.

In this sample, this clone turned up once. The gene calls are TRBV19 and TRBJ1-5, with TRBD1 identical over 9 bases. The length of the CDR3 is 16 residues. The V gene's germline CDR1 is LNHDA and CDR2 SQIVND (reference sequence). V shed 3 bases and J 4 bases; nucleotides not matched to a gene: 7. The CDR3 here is CASSIRTGATNQPQHF. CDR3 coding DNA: TGTGCCAGTAGTATTAGGACAGGGGCGACAAATCAGCCCCAGCATTTT. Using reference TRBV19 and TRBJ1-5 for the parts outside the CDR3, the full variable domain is DGGITQSPKYLFRKEGQNVTLSCEQNLNHDAMYWYRQDPGQGLRLIYYSQIVNDFQKGDIAEGYSVSREKKESFPLTVTSAQKNPTAFYLCASSIRTGATNQPQHFGDGTRLSIL.

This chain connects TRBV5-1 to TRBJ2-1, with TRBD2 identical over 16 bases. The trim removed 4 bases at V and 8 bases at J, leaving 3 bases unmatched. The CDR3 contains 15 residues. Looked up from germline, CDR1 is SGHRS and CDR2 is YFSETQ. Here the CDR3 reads CASSTGTSGGDEQFF. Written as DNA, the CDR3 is TGCGCCAGCAGCACCGGGACTAGCGGGGGGGATGAGCAGTTCTTC.

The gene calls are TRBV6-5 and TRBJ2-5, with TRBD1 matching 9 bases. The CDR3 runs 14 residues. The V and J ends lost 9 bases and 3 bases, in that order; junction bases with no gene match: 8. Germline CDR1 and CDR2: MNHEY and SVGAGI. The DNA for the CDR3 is TGTGCCAGTCGATGGGACAGGGCCGAAGAGACCCAGTACTTC. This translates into CASRWDRAEETQYF.

CDR3 sequence (DNA): TGTGCCAGCAAAGAATTTGGCAACCAAGAGACCCAGTACTTC. It is translated as CASKEFGNQETQYF. The V call is TRBV2, the J call TRBJ2-5; D remains ambiguous. Germline V gene lookup returns CDR1 SNHLY and CDR2 FYNNEI. Trimming took off 7 bases at V and 0 bases at J, with 12 bases between the two ends. CDR3 length: 14 amino acids.

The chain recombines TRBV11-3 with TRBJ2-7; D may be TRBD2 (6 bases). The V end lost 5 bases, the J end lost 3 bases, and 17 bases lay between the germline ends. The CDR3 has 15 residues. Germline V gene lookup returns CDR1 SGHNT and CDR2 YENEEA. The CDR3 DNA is TGTGCCAGCAGCCCAGGGACTGCCACACTCTACGAGCAGTACTTC. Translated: CASSPGTATLYEQYF.

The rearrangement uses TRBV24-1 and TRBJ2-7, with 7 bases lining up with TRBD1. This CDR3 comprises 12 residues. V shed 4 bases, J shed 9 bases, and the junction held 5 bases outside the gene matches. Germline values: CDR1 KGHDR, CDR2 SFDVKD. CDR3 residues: CATSEPTGRQYF. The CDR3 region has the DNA TGTGCCACCAGTGAACCGACAGGGCGGCAGTACTTC.

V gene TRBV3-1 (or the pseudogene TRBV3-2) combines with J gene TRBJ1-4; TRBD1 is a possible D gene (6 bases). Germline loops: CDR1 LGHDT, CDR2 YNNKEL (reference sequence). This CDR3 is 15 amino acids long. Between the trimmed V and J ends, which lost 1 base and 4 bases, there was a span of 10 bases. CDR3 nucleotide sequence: TGTGCCAGCAGCCAAGCTGGACAGTTTAATGAAAAACTGTTTTTT. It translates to CASSQAGQFNEKLFF.

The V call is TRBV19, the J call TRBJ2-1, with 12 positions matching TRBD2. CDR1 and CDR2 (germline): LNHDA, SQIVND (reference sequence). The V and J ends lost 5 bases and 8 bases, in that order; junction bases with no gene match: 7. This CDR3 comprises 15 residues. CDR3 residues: CASSSTSGSSYEQFF. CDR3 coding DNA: TGTGCCAGTAGTTCGACTAGCGGGAGCTCGTATGAGCAGTTCTTC.

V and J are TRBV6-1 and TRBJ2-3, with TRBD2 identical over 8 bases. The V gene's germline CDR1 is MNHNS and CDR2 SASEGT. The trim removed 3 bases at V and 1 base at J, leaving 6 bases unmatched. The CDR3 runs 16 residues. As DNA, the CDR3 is TGTGCCAGCAGTGAGAGACTAGCGATCCGCACAGATACGCAGTATTTT. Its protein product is CASSERLAIRTDTQYF.

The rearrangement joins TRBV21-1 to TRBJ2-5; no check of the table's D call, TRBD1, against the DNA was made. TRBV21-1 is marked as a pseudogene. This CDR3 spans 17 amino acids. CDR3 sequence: CASSSPGQGAAGETQYF. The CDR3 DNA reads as TGTGCCAGCAGCAGTCCGGGACAGGGGGCGGCAGGGGAGACCCAGTACTTC.

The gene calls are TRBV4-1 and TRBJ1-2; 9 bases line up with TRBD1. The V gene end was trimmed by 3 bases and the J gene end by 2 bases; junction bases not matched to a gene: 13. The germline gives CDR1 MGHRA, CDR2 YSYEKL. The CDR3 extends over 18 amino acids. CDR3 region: CASSHSLTGGVINYGYTF. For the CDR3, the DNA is TGCGCCAGCAGCCACTCTCTGACAGGGGGAGTAATAAACTATGGCTACACCTTC.

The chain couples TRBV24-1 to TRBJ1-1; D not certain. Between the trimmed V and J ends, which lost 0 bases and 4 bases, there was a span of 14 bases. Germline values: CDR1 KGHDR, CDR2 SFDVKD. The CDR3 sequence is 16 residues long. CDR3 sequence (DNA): TGTGCCACCAGTGATTTGCTAAGCGGTGACGGCACTGAAGCTTTCTTT. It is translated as CATSDLLSGDGTEAFF.

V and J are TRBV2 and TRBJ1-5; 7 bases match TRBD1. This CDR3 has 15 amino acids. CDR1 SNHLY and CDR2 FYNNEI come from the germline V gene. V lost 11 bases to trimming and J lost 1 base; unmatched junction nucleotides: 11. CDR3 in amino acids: CAGSSTGRSNQPQHF. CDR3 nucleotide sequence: TGTGCCGGATCCTCGACAGGGAGGAGCAATCAGCCCCAGCATTTT.

CDR3: CASSPRGDRSYGYTF. The CDR3 nucleotides read TGTGCCAGCAGCCCAAGAGGAGACAGGAGTTATGGCTACACCTTC. The V and J genes are TRBV9 and TRBJ1-2; maybe TRBD1 (6 bases). The CDR3 consists of 15 residues. Germline V CDR1 and CDR2: SGDLS, YYNGEE. Deletions cut 4 bases from V and 5 bases from J, with 18 bases between.

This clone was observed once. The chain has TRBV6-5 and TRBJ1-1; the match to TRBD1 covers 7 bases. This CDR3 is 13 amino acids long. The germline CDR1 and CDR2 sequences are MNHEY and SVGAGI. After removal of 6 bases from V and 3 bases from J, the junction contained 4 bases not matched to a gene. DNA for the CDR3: TGTGCCAGCAGCGACGACAGGGACACTGAAGCTTTCTTT. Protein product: CASSDDRDTEAFF.

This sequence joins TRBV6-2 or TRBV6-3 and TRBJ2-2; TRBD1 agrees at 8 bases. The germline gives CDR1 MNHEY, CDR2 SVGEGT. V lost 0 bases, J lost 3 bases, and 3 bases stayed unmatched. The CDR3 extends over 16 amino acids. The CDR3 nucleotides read TGTGCCAGCAGTTACTCGGTACAGGGGGACACCGGGGAGCTGTTTTTT. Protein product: CASSYSVQGDTGELFF.

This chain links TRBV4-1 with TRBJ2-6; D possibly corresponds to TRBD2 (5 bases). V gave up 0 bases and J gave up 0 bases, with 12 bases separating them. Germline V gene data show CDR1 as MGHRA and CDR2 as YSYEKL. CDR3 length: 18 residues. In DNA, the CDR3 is TGCGCCAGCAGCCAAGACCGGGGTACCATCTCTGGGGCCAACGTCCTGACTTTC. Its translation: CASSQDRGTISGANVLTF.

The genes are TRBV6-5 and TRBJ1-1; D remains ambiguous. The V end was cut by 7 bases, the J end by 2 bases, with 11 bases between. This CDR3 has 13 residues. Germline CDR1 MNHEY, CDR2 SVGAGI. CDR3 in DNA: TGTGCCAGCACTACTTTAGCAAACACTGAAGCTTTCTTT. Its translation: CASTTLANTEAFF.

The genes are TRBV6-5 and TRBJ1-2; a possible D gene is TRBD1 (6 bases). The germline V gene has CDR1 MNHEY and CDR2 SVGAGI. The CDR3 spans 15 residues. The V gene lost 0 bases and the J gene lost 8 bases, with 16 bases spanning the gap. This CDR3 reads CASSYSDRTADGYTF. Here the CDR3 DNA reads TGTGCCAGCAGTTACTCAGATCGGACAGCCGACGGCTACACCTTC.

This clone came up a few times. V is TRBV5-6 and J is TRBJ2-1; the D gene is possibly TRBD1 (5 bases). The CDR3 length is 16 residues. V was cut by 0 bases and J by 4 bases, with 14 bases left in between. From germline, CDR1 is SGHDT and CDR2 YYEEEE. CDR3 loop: CASSLVGANLYNEQFF. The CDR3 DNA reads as TGTGCCAGCAGCTTGGTAGGGGCGAACCTATACAATGAGCAGTTCTTC.